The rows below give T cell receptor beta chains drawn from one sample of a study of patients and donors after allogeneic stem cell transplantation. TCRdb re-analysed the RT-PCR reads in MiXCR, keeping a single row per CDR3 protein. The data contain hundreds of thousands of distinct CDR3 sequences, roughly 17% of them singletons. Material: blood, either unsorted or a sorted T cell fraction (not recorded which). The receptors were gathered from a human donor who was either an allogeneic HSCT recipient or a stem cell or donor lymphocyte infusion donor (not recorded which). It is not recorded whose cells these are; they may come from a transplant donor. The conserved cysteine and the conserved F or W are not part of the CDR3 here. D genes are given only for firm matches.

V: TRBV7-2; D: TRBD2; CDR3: ASSIPTSGGDNEQF
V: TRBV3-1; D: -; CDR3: ASSPEGRTMNTEAF
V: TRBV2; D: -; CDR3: ASSEREGELDYEQY
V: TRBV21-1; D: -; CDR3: ASSPRAAGEQY
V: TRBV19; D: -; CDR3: ASSATDFYGYT
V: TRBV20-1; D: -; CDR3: SAAEGVTSVQY
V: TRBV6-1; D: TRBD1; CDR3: ASIWAGTGGFNYGYT
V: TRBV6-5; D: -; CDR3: ASSYPRGGGTGELF
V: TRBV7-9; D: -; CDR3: ASSSLRGKAIY
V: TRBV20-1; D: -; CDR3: SARPGENTIY
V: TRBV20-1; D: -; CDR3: SAPGQSPLQQY
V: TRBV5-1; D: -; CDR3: ASSLAAGHSFTYEQY
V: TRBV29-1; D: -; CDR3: SVEPRVARKLDTQY
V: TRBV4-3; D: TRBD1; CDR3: ASSQDPRGGGNYGYT
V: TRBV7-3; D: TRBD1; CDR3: ASSVDRVPLYEQY
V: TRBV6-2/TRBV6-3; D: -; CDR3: ASSYSRGVIQY
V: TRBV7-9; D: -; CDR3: ASSHHRDSSTDTQY
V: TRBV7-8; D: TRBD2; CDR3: ASTRLAGRSYEQY
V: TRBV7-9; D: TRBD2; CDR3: ASRLAGKNEQY
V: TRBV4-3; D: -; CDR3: ASSQEHSPLH
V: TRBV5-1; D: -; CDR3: ASSWGPRRAPGELF
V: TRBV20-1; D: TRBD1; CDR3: SARSYRDRDSGNTIY